One and the same sample provided the 28 T cell receptor beta chains below, sequenced in a study of T-cell memory formation after mild COVID-19. In TCRdb, the 5' RACE reads were re-called with MiXCR into one record per CDR3 protein. The profile shows tens of thousands of distinct CDR3 sequences, less than 15% of them singletons. The sequencing sample was made of PBMCs or a T cell subset sorted from them (not recorded which). The origin of the receptors is a man younger than 35 who had mild COVID-19 (a few samples of this study predate the infection). Cell type and time point are not known.

This clonotype was counted at least ten times. This chain connects TRBV12-3 or TRBV12-4 to TRBJ2-7; D may be TRBD1 or TRBD2 (5 bases each). V was clipped by 5 bases and J by 6 bases, with 17 bases between them. This CDR3 has 14 residues. In DNA form, the CDR3 reads TGTGCCAGCAGTCCTCCGGGACCCCTGTCCGAGCAGTACGTC. It is translated as CASSPPGPLSEQYV.

Many counts were recorded for this clonotype. The chain couples TRBV9 to TRBJ2-1; 10 nucleotides line up with TRBD2. Trimming removed 0 bases from V and 6 bases from J; junction bases left unmatched: 3. This CDR3 is built from 15 residues. The germline CDR1 and CDR2 sequences are SGDLS and YYNGEE. CDR3: CASSVASGGLNEQFF. For the CDR3, the DNA is TGTGCCAGCAGCGTAGCTAGCGGGGGCCTCAATGAGCAGTTCTTC.

This clonotype was picked up many times. The chain couples TRBV5-1 to TRBJ1-2; D ambiguous. Trimming took off 4 bases at V and 4 bases at J, with 11 bases between the two ends. The germline V gene encodes CDR1 SGHRS and CDR2 YFSETQ. CDR3 length: 13 amino acids. The CDR3 sequence is CASSAGPSYGYTF. The CDR3 nucleotides read TGCGCCAGCAGCGCTGGACCTAGCTATGGCTACACCTTC.

This clonotype was detected ten times or more. The V gene is TRBV5-1, the J gene TRBJ1-2; D unresolved. This CDR3 spans 12 amino acids. CDR1 and CDR2 (germline): SGHRS, YFSETQ. V was shortened by 5 bases and J by 4 bases, with 9 bases between the two germline ends. This CDR3 is CASSSGSYGYTF. In DNA, the CDR3 is TGCGCCAGCAGTTCCGGAAGCTATGGCTACACCTTC.

The genes are TRBV20-1 and TRBJ2-7, with a weak D call TRBD1 (7 bases). The CDR3 consists of 15 residues. Germline CDR1 reads DFQATT; CDR2 reads SNEGSKA (reference sequence). Between the trimmed V and J ends, which lost 4 bases and 4 bases, there was a span of 20 bases. CDR3 protein: CSANGQGGRDYEQYF. CDR3 sequence (DNA): TGCAGTGCTAACGGGCAGGGGGGACGGGATTACGAGCAGTACTTC.

The genes are TRBV20-1 and TRBJ1-5; D not certain. This CDR3 comprises 13 residues. CDR1 and CDR2 from the germline V gene are DFQATT and SNEGSKA (reference sequence). The CDR3 loop reads CSLTGVSNQPQHF. The DNA for the CDR3 is TGCAGCTTGACGGGAGTTAGCAATCAGCCCCAGCATTTT.

The chain carries TRBV7-3 and TRBJ2-2, with D possibly TRBD2 on 6 matching bases. This CDR3 spans 13 amino acids. CDR1 is SGHTA and CDR2 is FQGTGA in the germline V gene. Trimming took 5 bases from V and 4 from J, leaving 8 bases between them. The CDR3 here is CASSPGLTGELFF. In DNA form, the CDR3 reads TGTGCCAGCAGCCCGGGACTCACCGGGGAGCTGTTTTTT.

In this sample, this clonotype turned up a few times. This chain joins TRBV11-2 and TRBJ2-4; possible D gene TRBD1, 5 bases. The V gene's germline CDR1 is SGHAT and CDR2 FQNNGV. This CDR3 has 16 residues. The V and J ends lost 0 bases and 0 bases respectively, with 9 bases between them. CDR3 region: CASSLDWGGAKNIQYF. The CDR3, as DNA: TGTGCCAGCAGCTTAGATTGGGGCGGAGCCAAAAACATTCAGTACTTC.

This clonotype was counted between two and nine times. The DNA of the CDR3 is TGCGCCAGCAGCCAAGTTGGGCTTGAGCAGTTCTTC. Protein: CASSQVGLEQFF. V gene TRBV4-1 combines with J gene TRBJ2-1, with D uncertain. The CDR3 length is 12 residues. Germline-derived CDR1 and CDR2 are MGHRA and YSYEKL. V lost 1 base, J lost 9 bases, and 7 bases lay in between.

The V and J genes are TRBV6-1 and TRBJ1-1; D perhaps matches TRBD1 (6 bases). The germline V and J ends were trimmed by 5 bases and 1 base, with 17 bases remaining between them. CDR1 and CDR2 (germline): MNHNS, SASEGT. The CDR3 has 16 residues. In nucleotides, the CDR3 is TGTGCCAGCAGTCCGTTGGGGGGGCGAGGGAACACTGAAGCTTTCTTT. This sequence encodes CASSPLGGRGNTEAFF.

The rearrangement links TRBV20-1 to TRBJ2-1; 10 bases agree with TRBD1. Germline CDR1 is DFQATT and CDR2 is SNEGSKA (reference sequence). V lost 5 bases to trimming and J lost 16 bases; unmatched junction nucleotides: 8. This CDR3 contains 11 residues. In DNA form, the CDR3 reads TGCAGTGCTCTAATCCGGGACAGGGGTTTCTTC. Protein: CSALIRDRGFF.

This clonotype has just a few counts. V usage is TRBV6-2 or TRBV6-3 and J usage is TRBJ2-7; 7 bases align to TRBD1. The V gene's germline CDR1 is MNHEY and CDR2 SVGEGT. The CDR3 has 15 residues. The ends lost 6 bases at V and 4 bases at J; junction bases unmatched: 12. The CDR3 DNA sequence: TGTGCCAGCAGGCACGGGACAGACGACTATTACGAGCAGTACTTC. Protein product: CASRHGTDDYYEQYF.

This clonotype was seen at least ten times. The rearrangement joins TRBV9 to TRBJ2-5, with D unresolved. CDR1 is SGDLS and CDR2 is YYNGEE in the germline V gene. Trimming stripped 0 bases from V and 5 bases from J, with 8 bases between. This CDR3 comprises 13 residues. As DNA, the CDR3 is TGTGCCAGCAGCGTAGGGGCCGTGGAGACCCAGTACTTC. Amino acid sequence: CASSVGAVETQYF.

This clonotype was recorded a few times. The chain links TRBV5-1 to TRBJ2-7; 8 positions match TRBD1. Germline assignment: CDR1 SGHRS and CDR2 YFSETQ. V shed 0 bases and J 4 bases; nucleotides not matched to a gene: 0. CDR3 length: 13 residues. CDR3 nucleotide sequence: TGCGCCAGCAGCTTGGACAGGGGGTACGAGCAGTACTTC. It translates to CASSLDRGYEQYF.

V is TRBV6-2 or TRBV6-3 and J is TRBJ2-3, with D possibly TRBD1 on 7 matching bases. Germline-derived CDR1 and CDR2 are MNHEY and SVGEGT. CDR3 size: 16 residues. Trimming stripped 5 bases from V and 4 bases from J, with 19 bases between. CDR3 protein: CASSVRGALGADTQYF. The CDR3 bases are TGTGCCAGCAGTGTCAGGGGGGCTCTTGGTGCAGATACGCAGTATTTT.

This sequence joins TRBV7-2 and TRBJ1-1; maybe TRBD1 (6 bases). The germline gives CDR1 SGHTA, CDR2 FQGNSA. This CDR3 region has 15 residues. V gave up 5 bases and J gave up 4 bases, with 17 bases separating them. Here the CDR3 reads CASSLIGGPGTEAFF. In nucleotides, the CDR3 is TGTGCCAGCAGCCTGATTGGGGGCCCGGGCACTGAAGCTTTCTTT.

This clonotype was counted between two and nine times. J is TRBJ1-4 and V is TRBV7-2, with D possibly being TRBD1 (5 bases). The CDR3 spans 14 residues. The ends were cut back, 5 bases at V and 5 bases at J, with 12 bases in the middle. CDR1 and CDR2 from the germline V gene are SGHTA and FQGNSA. CDR3 DNA sequence: TGTGCCAGCAGCCCCGACAGTAACAATGAAAAACTGTTTTTT. It yields the protein CASSPDSNNEKLFF. Filled out from reference TRBV7-2 and TRBJ1-4, the complete variable domain reads GAGVSQSPSNKVTEKGKDVELRCDPISGHTALYWYRQSLGQGLEFLIYFQGNSAPDKSGLPSDRFSAERTGGSVSTLTIQRTQQEDSAVYLCASSPDSNNEKLFFGSGTQLSVL.

This chain uses TRBV20-1 with TRBJ1-5; the D is unclear. Trimming shortened V by 3 bases and J by 1 base, and 4 bases separated the two germline ends. The CDR3 has 12 amino acids. Germline loops: CDR1 DFQATT, CDR2 SNEGSKA (reference sequence). CDR3 in amino acids: CSARESNQPQHF. In nucleotides, the CDR3 is TGCAGTGCTAGGGAGAGCAATCAGCCCCAGCATTTT.

The chain has TRBV5-5 and TRBJ2-1; 7 nucleotides line up with TRBD1. This CDR3 is 14 amino acids long. The V segment lost 3 bases and the J segment 5 bases; nucleotides outside the gene matches: 5. Germline assignment: CDR1 SGHKS and CDR2 YYEKEE (reference sequence). The CDR3 loop is CASSWFTGDNEQFF. The CDR3, as DNA: TGTGCCAGCAGCTGGTTTACAGGGGACAATGAGCAGTTCTTC.

The J gene is TRBJ1-5, the V gene TRBV7-7; D gene uncertain. CDR3 length: 12 amino acids. Trimming removed 2 bases from V and 13 bases from J, with 12 bases in between. Looked up from germline, CDR1 is SSHAT and CDR2 is FNYEAQ (reference sequence). The CDR3 DNA reads TGTGCCAGCAGCTTAAAGTCGGGGTTTCAGCATTTT. Protein sequence: CASSLKSGFQHF.

This clonotype turned up a few times. The chain uses TRBV11-2 and TRBJ1-1; 8 nucleotides match TRBD1. Germline assignment: CDR1 SGHAT and CDR2 FQNNGV. The CDR3 has 18 residues. Losses at the gene ends were 1 base for V and 4 bases for J; bases not matched to a gene: 14. The CDR3 DNA reads as TGTGCCAGCAGCTTAGCGTTCCTCAGGGGGCGCGACTCCACTGAAGCTTTCTTT. Amino acid sequence: CASSLAFLRGRDSTEAFF.

J is TRBJ2-3 and V is TRBV29-1, with TRBD1 as a possible D gene (5 bases). Germline V CDR1 and CDR2: SQVTM, ANQGSEA. The V end was cut by 4 bases, the J end by 0 bases, with 23 bases between. This CDR3 is built from 18 residues. For the CDR3, the DNA is TGCAGCGTTGCGATGGGTGGACACTCCACAACGAGCACAGATACGCAGTATTTT. Amino acids: CSVAMGGHSTTSTDTQYF.

The chain couples TRBV5-6 to TRBJ2-2; D is perhaps TRBD1 or TRBD2 (5 bases each). V lost 6 bases, J lost 5 bases, and 20 bases lay in between. The CDR3 consists of 16 residues. The germline V gene encodes CDR1 SGHDT and CDR2 YYEEEE. In DNA form, the CDR3 reads TGTGCCAGCACCCTCGGGACCGCAGCGAGTACCGGGGAGCTGTTTTTT. Translated, it gives CASTLGTAASTGELFF.

The J gene is TRBJ2-3, the V gene TRBV4-1; 8 nucleotides match TRBD2. The CDR3 consists of 17 residues. Germline lookup yields CDR1 MGHRA and CDR2 YSYEKL. The V gene end was trimmed by 0 bases and the J gene end by 4 bases; junction bases not matched to a gene: 9. In nucleotides, the CDR3 is TGCGCCAGCAGCCAAGATTCTGGGACTAGGGGCGCAGATACGCAGTATTTT. The encoded protein is CASSQDSGTRGADTQYF.

This clonotype was counted between two and nine times. The V and J genes are TRBV27 and TRBJ2-2; TRBD1 agrees at 11 bases. The CDR3 runs to 15 residues. With V trimmed by 8 bases and J by 8 bases, 10 bases remained unmatched. Germline assignment: CDR1 MNHEY and CDR2 SMNVEV (reference sequence). The CDR3 sequence is CASGRDRGMSGELFF. The CDR3 nucleotides are TGTGCCAGCGGCCGGGACAGGGGGATGTCAGGGGAGCTGTTTTTT.

Only a few counts were recorded for this clonotype. The V gene is TRBV15, the J gene TRBJ2-1; D unclear. The CDR3 has 11 residues. V was clipped by 5 bases and J by 9 bases, with 8 bases between them. Germline V gives CDR1 LNHNV, CDR2 YYDKDF (reference sequence). The CDR3 protein is CATSGSAEQFF. CDR3 nucleotide sequence: TGTGCCACCAGCGGGTCGGCTGAGCAGTTCTTC.

This clonotype was detected only a few times. The chain has TRBV30 and TRBJ2-3; TRBD1 matches at 8 bases. CDR3 length: 13 residues. After removal of 5 bases from V and 11 bases from J, the junction contained 12 bases not matched to a gene. The V gene's germline CDR1 is GTSNPN and CDR2 SVGIG (reference sequence). CDR3 loop: CAWRQNPGTGQYF. The CDR3 DNA follows: TGTGCCTGGCGACAAAACCCCGGGACAGGGCAGTATTTT.

The chain couples TRBV10-1 to TRBJ1-6; D call uncertain. Trimming stripped 3 bases from V and 7 bases from J, with 7 bases between. This CDR3 contains 13 residues. Germline values: CDR1 WNHNN, CDR2 SYGVQD (reference sequence). CDR3 protein: CASSDGWNSPLHF. Here the CDR3 DNA reads TGCGCCAGCAGTGATGGTTGGAATTCACCCCTCCACTTT.